This is a list of T cell receptor beta chains from one sample in a study of Graves' ophthalmopathy and Graves' hyperthyroidism. One entry per CDR3 protein results from TCRdb running MiXCR on the multiplex PCR reads. The sample shows under 350,000 distinct CDR3 sequences, roughly a sixth of them seen only once. Sequencing was carried out using peripheral blood. The receptors shown here come from an adult man with Graves' ophthalmopathy. CDR3s include the opening cysteine and the closing phenylalanine or tryptophan. A D gene is named only where the DNA matches it firmly. Clone size is stated in some rows and not others, as once, few, many or a class when expanded.

D gene,V gene,clone size,J gene,CDR3 protein,CDR3 DNA
NA,TRBV12-3/TRBV12-4,many,TRBJ2-7,CASSSEMRGQGPNYEQYF,TGTGCCAGCAGTTCGGAGATGCGGGGGCAGGGGCCTAACTACGAGCAGTACTTC
NA,TRBV11-2,NA,TRBJ1-1,CASSPPRGGKHTEAFF,TGTGCCAGCAGCCCTCCGAGGGGGGGGAAACACACTGAAGCTTTCTTT
NA,TRBV20-1,many,TRBJ1-1,CSATGDSYTEAFF,TGCAGTGCTACGGGAGACAGCTACACTGAAGCTTTCTTT
TRBD1,TRBV9,many,TRBJ2-2,CASRDRAGTGELFF,TGTGCCAGCAGGGACAGGGCCGGAACCGGGGAGCTGTTTTTT
NA,TRBV5-1,many,TRBJ2-5,CASSLGTSGTRVETQYF,TGCGCCAGCAGCCTCGGGACCTCCGGGACCCGTGTTGAGACCCAGTACTTC
NA,TRBV11-2,many,TRBJ2-7,CASSLISGQRSYEQYF,TGTGCCAGCAGCTTAATTTCCGGACAGCGTTCCTACGAGCAGTACTTC
NA,TRBV30,many,TRBJ2-7,CAWSVTNLSEQYF,TGTGCCTGGAGTGTTACTAACCTCTCCGAGCAGTACTTC
NA,TRBV11-2,few,TRBJ2-7,CASGPTESYEQYF,TGTGCCAGCGGTCCGACAGAGAGCTACGAGCAGTACTTC
TRBD2,TRBV12-3/TRBV12-4,once,TRBJ2-5,CASSFMRAGGTQETQYF,TGTGCCAGCAGTTTTATGAGGGCGGGAGGAACCCAAGAGACCCAGTACTTC
NA,TRBV15,once,TRBJ2-2,CATSRGRDTGELFF,TGTGCCACCAGCAGAGGCAGGGACACCGGGGAGCTGTTTTTT
TRBD1,TRBV6-1,many,TRBJ1-3,CASTDRAGNTIYF,TGTGCCAGCACGGACAGGGCGGGAAACACCATATATTTT
NA,TRBV29-1,many,TRBJ2-7,CSVVFGSYEQYF,TGCAGCGTTGTTTTCGGCAGCTACGAGCAGTACTTC
NA,TRBV20-1,many,TRBJ1-2,CSAREVTGTYGYTF,TGCAGTGCCAGAGAGGTCACAGGAACTTATGGCTACACCTTC
NA,TRBV30,many,TRBJ1-4,CAWSDRQKLFF,TGTGCCTGGAGCGACCGACAAAAACTGTTTTTT
NA,TRBV5-1,many,TRBJ2-5,CASSLGGLQETQYF,TGTGCCAGCAGCTTAGGTGGGCTTCAAGAGACCCAGTACTTC
NA,TRBV6-1,many,TRBJ2-2,CASRPDSNTGELFF,TGTGCCAGCAGACCCGACTCGAACACCGGGGAGCTGTTTTTT
NA,TRBV7-2,many,TRBJ1-2,CASSLAAGYNYGYTF,TGTGCCAGCAGCTTAGCGGCAGGGTATAACTATGGCTACACCTTC
NA,TRBV18,few,TRBJ1-5,CASSPLGPNQPQHF,TGTGCCAGCTCACCCTTGGGACCAAATCAGCCCCAGCATTTT
NA,TRBV6-2/TRBV6-3,many,TRBJ2-7,CASSYLREQYF,TGTGCCAGCAGTTACCTCAGGGAGCAGTACTTC
NA,TRBV30,many,TRBJ2-5,CAWGPGPEETQYF,TGTGCCTGGGGACCGGGCCCTGAGGAGACCCAGTACTTC
NA,TRBV12-3/TRBV12-4,NA,TRBJ1-5,CASSLGQGPQHF,TGTGCCAGCAGTTTGGGGCAGGGTCCCCAGCATTTT
TRBD2,TRBV24-1,many,TRBJ2-5,CATSDWTSGGRLQETQYF,TGTGCCACCAGTGATTGGACTAGCGGGGGGCGACTCCAAGAGACCCAGTACTTC
TRBD1,TRBV20-1,NA,TRBJ1-2,CSAIGQGTNYGYTF,TGCAGTGCTATTGGACAGGGGACCAACTATGGCTACACCTTC
NA,TRBV28,many,TRBJ2-7,CATMTVYEQYF,TGTGCCACTATGACAGTCTACGAGCAGTACTTC
NA,TRBV12-5,many,TRBJ1-1,CASGSTPPNTEAFF,TGTGCTAGTGGTTCAACACCACCGAACACTGAAGCTTTCTTT
NA,TRBV20-1,many,TRBJ1-1,CSARVAAGNTEAFF,TGCAGTGCTAGAGTTGCAGCTGGGAACACTGAAGCTTTCTTT
TRBD2,TRBV6-7,NA,TRBJ2-5,CASTGLAGGPNQETQYF,TGTGCCAGCACAGGACTAGCGGGGGGGCCTAACCAAGAGACCCAGTACTTC
NA,TRBV15,many,TRBJ1-2,CATSRDTYGYTF,TGTGCCACCAGCAGAGACACCTATGGCTACACCTTC
NA,TRBV6-2/TRBV6-3,many,TRBJ2-4,CASSGSSKNIQYF,TGTGCCAGCTCGGGGTCGTCCAAAAACATTCAGTACTTC
TRBD2,TRBV7-9,many,TRBJ2-7,CASSFLRESPYEQYF,TGTGCCAGCAGCTTCTTGCGGGAGTCCCCCTACGAGCAGTACTTC
TRBD2,TRBV13,many,TRBJ2-7,CASSLTSAQDEQYF,TGTGCCAGCAGCTTAACTAGCGCCCAGGACGAGCAGTACTTC
NA,TRBV6-5,many,TRBJ1-2,CASSYMRNTIYGYTF,TGTGCCAGCAGTTACATGCGGAACACGATCTATGGCTACACCTTC
TRBD2,TRBV30,many,TRBJ2-3,CAWNSGITDTQYF,TGTGCCTGGAACAGCGGGATCACAGATACGCAGTATTTT
TRBD1,TRBV12-3/TRBV12-4,once,TRBJ1-2,CASSQSTGGNDGYTF,TGTGCCAGCAGCCAGTCGACAGGGGGCAACGATGGCTACACCTTC
NA,TRBV20-1,many,TRBJ2-7,CSARDQKGVYEQYF,TGCAGTGCTAGAGATCAGAAAGGTGTCTACGAGCAGTACTTC
NA,TRBV12-3/TRBV12-4,NA,TRBJ2-2,CASSLWAGANTGELFF,TGTGCCAGCAGTTTATGGGCAGGGGCGAACACCGGGGAGCTGTTTTTT